Listed here are 9 T cell receptor beta chains from one sample, sequenced in a study of blood T cells in healthy people across ages. A sample-barcoded 5' primer and a J-beta primer mix were used in a second PCR of about 7 to 12 cycles. MiXCR, run by TCRdb on the 5' RACE reads, gives a single entry per CDR3 protein. The data contain approximately 900,000 distinct CDR3 sequences, about 48% of them seen just once; the ten biggest clones take up around 15%. What was sequenced was blood. The receptors shown here come from a young man in good health.

The sample holds many counts of this clonotype. The rearrangement uses TRBV5-6 and TRBJ2-3; possibly TRBD2 for D (5 bases). Germline V gene lookup returns CDR1 SGHDT and CDR2 YYEEEE. The CDR3 runs 14 residues. Trimming removed 4 bases from V and 3 bases from J, with 12 bases in between. CDR3 bases: TGTGCCAGCAGCCCCGTACGGGGAACAGATACGCAGTATTTT. Protein: CASSPVRGTDTQYF. The full variable domain, in which reference TRBV5-6 and TRBJ2-3 provide the parts outside the CDR3, is DAGVTQSPTHLIKTRGQQVTLRCSPKSGHDTVSWYQQALGQGPQFIFQYYEEEERQRGNFPDRFSGHQFPNYSSELNVNALLLGDSALYLCASSPVRGTDTQYFGPGTRLTVL.

The chain joins TRBV7-2 to TRBJ1-1; TRBD1 aligns across 7 bases. Trimming cost V 2 bases and J 5 bases; bases outside gene matches: 5. The CDR3 totals 14 residues. Germline V gives CDR1 SGHTA, CDR2 FQGNSA. The CDR3, as DNA: TGTGCCAGCAGCTTACAGGGGGGGAGGACTGAAGCTTTCTTT. This encodes CASSLQGGRTEAFF.

This clonotype was detected only a few times. The chain couples TRBV12-3 or TRBV12-4 to TRBJ2-1; possibly TRBD1 for D (5 bases). The CDR3 is 14 amino acids. Trimming cost V 1 base and J 7 bases, with 11 bases left between them. CDR3 sequence: CASSLVQGMNEQFF. The CDR3 DNA follows: TGTGCCAGCAGTTTAGTTCAGGGTATGAATGAGCAGTTCTTC.

This clonotype was counted between two and nine times. The chain carries TRBV5-1 and TRBJ1-2; the D gene is possibly TRBD1 (5 bases). V dropped 4 bases and J dropped 4 bases, with 17 bases sitting between them. The CDR3 has 15 amino acids. Germline assignment: CDR1 SGHRS and CDR2 YFSETQ. CDR3 protein: CASSESRGELYGYTF. The DNA of the CDR3 is TGCGCCAGCAGCGAGAGTAGGGGAGAACTCTATGGCTACACCTTC.

This clonotype has more than one count but fewer than ten. The rearrangement joins TRBV29-1 to TRBJ2-7; D not resolved. V lost 2 bases and J 2 bases, leaving 4 bases between the germline ends. The germline V gene has CDR1 SQVTM and CDR2 ANQGSEA. The CDR3 covers 11 residues. CDR3 in amino acids: CSVEKAYEQYF. CDR3 DNA sequence: TGCAGCGTTGAAAAGGCCTACGAGCAGTACTTC.

The CDR3: CATSDPSRDYQETQYF. The CDR3 nucleotides are TGTGCCACCAGTGACCCCTCCCGGGACTACCAAGAGACCCAGTACTTC. V gene TRBV24-1 combines with J gene TRBJ2-5; the D gene is possibly TRBD2 (6 bases). Trimming removed 4 bases from V and 0 bases from J, with 14 bases in between. CDR3 length: 16 amino acids. Germline assignment: CDR1 KGHDR and CDR2 SFDVKD.

The chain couples TRBV4-1 to TRBJ2-7, with D maybe TRBD1 (6 bases). Germline V CDR1 and CDR2: MGHRA, YSYEKL. Trimming took 4 bases from V and 2 from J, leaving 15 bases between them. The CDR3 extends over 15 amino acids. The CDR3 DNA is TGCGCCAGCAGCCGGCAACAGGGTAGTCCCTACGAGCAGTACTTC. Translating it yields CASSRQQGSPYEQYF.

This chain links TRBV21-1 with TRBJ2-1; the table assigns TRBD1, which was not confirmed against the DNA. The end of the DNA aligns better with TRBJ2-7, so the J call may be wrong. TRBV21-1 is annotated as a pseudogene. The CDR3 is 17 amino acids. The CDR3 nucleotides read TGTGCCAGCAGCAGTGGGATAAACAGGGAAGAACCCTACGAGCAGTACTTC. This encodes CASSSGINREEPYEQYF.

The rearrangement joins TRBV7-9 to TRBJ1-6; TRBD1 matches 7 bases. J lost 4 bases, V lost 5 bases, and 5 bases had no gene match. The germline gives CDR1 SEHNR, CDR2 FQNEAQ (reference sequence). The CDR3 spans 15 residues. The CDR3, as DNA: TGTGCCAGCAGCGCGGACAGGCCATATAATTCACCCCTCCACTTT. The encoded protein is CASSADRPYNSPLHF. The full variable domain, with the rest looked up from reference TRBV7-9 and TRBJ1-6, is DTGVSQNPRHKITKRGQNVTFRCDPISEHNRLYWYRQTLGQGPEFLTYFQNEAQLEKSRLLSDRFSAERPKGSFSTLEIQRTEQGDSAMYLCASSADRPYNSPLHFGNGTRLTVT.